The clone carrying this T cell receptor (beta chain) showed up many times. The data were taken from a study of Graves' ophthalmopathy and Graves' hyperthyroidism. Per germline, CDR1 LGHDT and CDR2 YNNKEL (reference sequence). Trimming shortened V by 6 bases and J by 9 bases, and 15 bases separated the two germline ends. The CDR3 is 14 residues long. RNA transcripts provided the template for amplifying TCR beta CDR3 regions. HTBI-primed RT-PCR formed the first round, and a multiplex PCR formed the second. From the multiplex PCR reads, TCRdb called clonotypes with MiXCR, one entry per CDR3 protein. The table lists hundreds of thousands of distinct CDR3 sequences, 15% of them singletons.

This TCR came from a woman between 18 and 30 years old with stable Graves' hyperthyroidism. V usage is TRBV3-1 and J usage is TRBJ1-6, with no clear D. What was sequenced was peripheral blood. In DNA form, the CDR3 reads TGTGCCAGCAGGCCCGCTCAGTCGGGTTCACCCCTCCACTTT. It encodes CASRPAQSGSPLHF. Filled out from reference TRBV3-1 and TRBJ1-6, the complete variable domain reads DTAVSQTPKYLVTQMGNDKSIKCEQNLGHDTMYWYKQDSKKFLKIMFSYNNKELIINETVPNRFSPKSPDKAHLNLHINSLELGDSAVYFCASRPAQSGSPLHFGNGTRLTVT.